Listed here are 7 T cell receptor beta chains from one sample, sequenced in a study of cytomegalovirus exposure and HLA in healthy donors (dated by TCRdb to the late 2010s). The library was obtained by the immunoSEQ multiplex PCR assay. The table was pulled from immuneACCESS by TCRdb, which kept in-frame rearrangements only. Such tables lose some clones; where checked, under half of the loss comes from unresolved V genes, and the rest has no known cause. The sample yields 200,000 or so clones; 75% to 95% were counted once. In total, the top ten clones hold 1% to 1.2% of the sample. Sequenced: PBMCs. These TCRs come from a woman aged 18-30 years in good health and CMV-seronegative.

In nucleotides, the CDR3 is TGTGCCAGCAGCTTAACGTCGGCCGGGAGGGCCGGTGAGCAGTTCTTC. This translates into CASSLTSAGRAGEQFF. The chain employs TRBV7-3 and TRBJ2-1; 8 bases are shared with TRBD2. V trimming: 0 bases; J trimming: 9 bases; junction bases outside the gene matches: 10. The CDR3 sequence is 16 residues long. Germline-derived CDR1 and CDR2 are SGHTA and FQGTGA.

The rearrangement joins TRBV5-6 to TRBJ1-2; weak D call: TRBD1 (6 bases). CDR3 length: 13 amino acids. Germline V CDR1 and CDR2: SGHDT, YYEEEE. V was cut by 2 bases and J by 8 bases, with 13 bases left in between. CDR3 loop: CASSLQGRKGYTF. The CDR3, as DNA: TGTGCCAGCAGCTTACAGGGAAGAAAAGGCTACACCTTC.

The chain uses TRBV4-1 and TRBJ2-1, with a tentative D call TRBD1 (5 bases). From germline, CDR1 is MGHRA and CDR2 YSYEKL. V was shortened by 2 bases and J by 4 bases, with 9 bases between the two germline ends. This CDR3 spans 14 amino acids. Here the CDR3 reads CASSQTQGYNEQFF. The CDR3 DNA sequence: TGCGCCAGCAGCCAAACCCAGGGTTACAATGAGCAGTTCTTC.

The chain links TRBV11-3 to TRBJ2-2; TRBD1 matches 10 bases. J gave up 5 bases and V 2 bases, and 5 bases lay outside the gene matches. The germline gives CDR1 SGHNT, CDR2 YENEEA. This CDR3 spans 16 amino acids. This CDR3 is CASSLHGTGDTGELFF. CDR3 nucleotide sequence: TGTGCCAGCAGCTTACATGGGACAGGGGATACCGGGGAGCTGTTTTTT.

The gene calls are TRBV18 and TRBJ2-2; 9 bases map to TRBD1. The CDR3 contains 17 residues. Losses at the gene ends were 5 bases for V and 6 bases for J; bases not matched to a gene: 13. Germline CDR1 reads KGHSH; CDR2 reads LQKENI. The CDR3 loop reads CASSSFSGTGYAGELFF. The CDR3 region has the DNA TGTGCCAGCTCATCCTTTTCCGGGACAGGGTACGCCGGGGAGCTGTTTTTT.

The chain carries TRBV7-6 and TRBJ2-3, with D possibly being TRBD1 (6 bases). Germline V gene lookup returns CDR1 SGHVS and CDR2 FNYEAQ. The CDR3 extends over 15 amino acids. V was trimmed by 5 bases and J by 0 bases, leaving 12 bases between them. The CDR3 nucleotides are TGTGCCAGCAGCAACAGGGACGGCAGCACAGATACGCAGTATTTT. It is translated as CASSNRDGSTDTQYF.

The V call is TRBV5-1, the J call TRBJ2-1; 9 bases agree with TRBD2. V shed 0 bases and J 4 bases; nucleotides not matched to a gene: 2. This CDR3 comprises 15 residues. CDR1 and CDR2 from the germline V gene are SGHRS and YFSETQ. DNA for the CDR3: TGCGCCAGCAGCTTGGAGACTAGCGGTTACAATGAGCAGTTCTTC. Translating it yields CASSLETSGYNEQFF.